This T cell receptor (beta chain) was sequenced for a study of blood T cells in healthy people across ages. It was with a sample-barcoded 5' primer and a J-beta primer mix that a second PCR of about 6 to 12 cycles was run. Each CDR3 protein is one row after TCRdb ran MiXCR on the 5' RACE reads. Of over 1,500,000 distinct CDR3 sequences detected, 39% appear once; the ten largest clones hold roughly 24%. V was cut by 5 bases and J by 4 bases, with 14 bases left in between. In germline, CDR1 is PRHDT, CDR2 FYEKMQ (reference sequence). This CDR3 has 14 amino acids. Sequencing was done on a sample of blood. The TCR comes from a human donor in good health. The chain recombines TRBV13 with TRBJ2-5; D is tentatively TRBD1 or TRBD2 (5 bases each). This CDR3 is CASSRSRDGETQYF. In DNA, the CDR3 is TGTGCCAGCAGCCGAAGCCGGGACGGAGAGACCCAGTACTTC. The full variable domain, its missing parts supplied by reference TRBV13 and TRBJ2-5, is AAGVIQSPRHLIKEKRETATLKCYPIPRHDTVYWYQQGPGQDPQFLISFYEKMQSDKGSIPDRFSAQQFSDYHSELNMSSLELGDSALYFCASSRSRDGETQYFGPGTRLLVL.